This T cell receptor (beta chain) is from a study of blood T cell repertoires in COVID-19. Looking at the study overall: The United States, Italy and Spain were the sources of the acute and convalescent COVID-19 samples. T cells, B-cell-depleted T cells, or PBMCs supplied cDNA or gDNA.

Those enrolled in Seattle joined during active infection and were followed longitudinally afterward. Original analysis: It was from reference gene primer amplification that nucleated cell counts were estimated. The protocol was immunoSEQ multiplex PCR, while the TCRdb copy is restricted to in-frame clones and leaves out a portion. For V, J and clone size, that table is used; D and trimming come from the DNA. The table lists roughly 150,000 clones, approximately 85% of them singletons, with around 8% in the top ten. CDR3 length equals 18 residues. Germline V CDR1 and CDR2: LGHNA, YNFKEQ. Trimming removed 0 bases from V and 6 bases from J; junction bases left unmatched: 9.

The material sequenced was peripheral blood. This TCR was recovered from an older woman with COVID-19, enrolled during active disease. This chain joins TRBV4-2 and TRBJ2-1; TRBD2 matches at 12 bases. The CDR3 DNA reads as TGTGCCAGCAGCCAAGAGCATTCACTAGCGGGAGGCTTCAATGAGCAGTTCTTC. It is translated as CASSQEHSLAGGFNEQFF.